The 23 T cell receptor beta chains in this list originate from one sample, sequenced in a study of beta chain features in type 1 diabetes. Investigators reverse transcribed all isolated RNA, so they sequenced expressed TCRB transcripts. Some clones are missing from TCRdb's copy, which holds only in-frame ones; the method was immunoSEQ multiplex PCR. Found here are around 500,000 clones, about an eighth of them singletons; the top ten hold approximately 0.05%. Sequenced: naive CD4+ T cells from blood. The receptors originated from a woman aged 18-29 years in good health.

This chain links TRBV25-1 with TRBJ2-5, with 9 bases identical to TRBD2. The CDR3 runs 15 residues. Trimming at V came to 3 bases and at J to 5 bases, leaving 7 bases not matched to a gene. The germline V gene encodes CDR1 MGHDK and CDR2 SYGVNS. This CDR3 reads CASSDPGLASETQYF. The CDR3 coding sequence is TGTGCCAGCAGTGACCCGGGACTAGCTAGTGAGACCCAGTACTTC.

The sample holds a few counts of this clone. The chain has TRBV7-8 and TRBJ2-3; 10 nucleotides agree with TRBD1. Germline trimming cut 5 bases from V and 0 bases from J; bases unmatched to any gene: 8. Germline values: CDR1 SGHVS, CDR2 FQNEAQ. The CDR3 length is 17 residues. CDR3 bases: TGTGCCAGCAGCGTCCACCGGGACAGGGGCAGCACAGATACGCAGTATTTT. Its translation is CASSVHRDRGSTDTQYF.

The genes are TRBV7-9 and TRBJ1-4; 9 bases fit TRBD1. V was clipped by 3 bases and J by 8 bases; unmatched bases: 1. Germline assignment: CDR1 SEHNR and CDR2 FQNEAQ (reference sequence). This CDR3 region has 13 residues. CDR3 in amino acids: CASSLGTGEKLFF. The DNA of the CDR3 is TGTGCCAGCAGCTTGGGGACAGGGGAAAAACTGTTTTTT.

The V and J genes are TRBV7-2 and TRBJ2-7; maybe TRBD2 (6 bases). CDR1 and CDR2 from the germline V gene are SGHTA and FQGNSA. This CDR3 comprises 14 residues. Trimming cost V 3 bases and J 3 bases, with 12 bases left between them. CDR3 coding DNA: TGTGCCAGCAGCTTTCAGGGAGGTCACTACGAGCAGTACTTC. This encodes CASSFQGGHYEQYF.

This clone was recorded a few times. The chain combines TRBV19 with TRBJ1-2, with a possible D match to TRBD1 (6 bases). V dropped 9 bases and J dropped 0 bases, with 17 bases sitting between them. CDR1 and CDR2 from the germline V gene are LNHDA and SQIVND (reference sequence). The CDR3 is 15 residues long. The CDR3: CASRLTGHSNYGYTF. CDR3 bases: TGTGCCAGCCGACTGACAGGACATTCTAACTATGGCTACACCTTC.

The chain joins TRBV7-2 to TRBJ2-1; 7 bases fit TRBD1. J gave up 3 bases and V 1 base, and 3 bases lay outside the gene matches. CDR3 length: 15 amino acids. Germline V gene sequence: CDR1 SGHTA, CDR2 FQGNSA. This CDR3 reads CASSLGRGIYNEQFF. In DNA form, the CDR3 reads TGTGCCAGCAGCTTAGGCAGGGGGATCTACAATGAGCAGTTCTTC.

This rearrangement joins TRBV7-2 to TRBJ2-3; D call uncertain. The ends were cut back, 5 bases at V and 6 bases at J, with 9 bases in the middle. Germline values: CDR1 SGHTA, CDR2 FQGNSA. CDR3 length equals 12 residues. CDR3 in DNA: TGTGCCAGCAGCCGAGCCGGGGATACGCAGTATTTT. This codes for CASSRAGDTQYF.

The chain is built from TRBV29-1 and TRBJ1-1; 7 bases are a match to TRBD1. V was pared by 7 bases and J by 7 bases, with 6 bases of the junction left unmatched. Germline values: CDR1 SQVTM, CDR2 ANQGSEA. CDR3 length equals 11 residues. CDR3 bases: TGCAGCGACCGACAGGGCCGTGAAGCTTTCTTT. Translated: CSDRQGREAFF.

This clone showed up just a few times. The V call is TRBV18, the J call TRBJ2-1; 10 bases map to TRBD1. Germline V gene data show CDR1 as KGHSH and CDR2 as LQKENI. V gave up 5 bases and J gave up 6 bases; unmatched junction bases: 4. The CDR3 totals 14 residues. DNA for the CDR3: TGTGCCAGCTCAGGACGGACAGGGGGCAATGAGCAGTTCTTC. This encodes CASSGRTGGNEQFF. Combining the CDR3 with reference TRBV18 and TRBJ2-1 gives the whole variable domain NAGVMQNPRHLVRRRGQEARLRCSPMKGHSHVYWYRQLPEEGLKFMVYLQKENIIDESGMPKERFSAEFPKEGPSILRIQQVVRGDSAAYFCASSGRTGGNEQFFGPGTRLTVL.

This clone showed up just a few times. The V and J genes are TRBV30 and TRBJ2-1; D is ambiguous. The CDR3 has 12 amino acids. Germline values: CDR1 GTSNPN, CDR2 SVGIG (reference sequence). The V end lost 3 bases, the J end lost 8 bases, and 11 bases lay between the germline ends. CDR3: CAWSQLVYEQFF. The CDR3 DNA is TGTGCCTGGAGCCAACTCGTGTATGAGCAGTTCTTC.

This clone showed up just a few times. The rearrangement joins TRBV11-2 to TRBJ2-7; D is unclear. V was shortened by 1 base and J by 3 bases, with 7 bases between the two germline ends. Per the germline V gene, CDR1 is SGHAT and CDR2 is FQNNGV. The CDR3 is 13 residues long. CDR3 sequence (DNA): TGTGCCAGCAGCTTAGGGTTGGACTACGAGCAGTACGTC. Amino acids: CASSLGLDYEQYV.

This clone was observed a handful of times. V gene TRBV30 combines with J gene TRBJ1-1; D uncertain. Germline CDR1 is GTSNPN and CDR2 is SVGIG (reference sequence). This CDR3 spans 13 amino acids. The V end lost 0 bases, the J end lost 4 bases, and 9 bases lay between the germline ends. The CDR3 DNA is TGTGCCTGGAGTGTACATCAGTTCACTGAAGCTTTCTTT. This translates into CAWSVHQFTEAFF.

V usage is TRBV25-1 and J usage is TRBJ2-1, with 7 bases lining up with TRBD1. Germline loops: CDR1 MGHDK, CDR2 SYGVNS. The CDR3 consists of 15 residues. V lost 3 bases and J lost 4; bases outside the gene matches: 6. CDR3 protein: CASSDSGQAYNEQFF. In DNA, the CDR3 is TGTGCCAGCAGTGACTCAGGACAGGCGTACAATGAGCAGTTCTTC.

In this sample, this clone turned up a few times. This rearrangement joins TRBV6-1 to TRBJ2-7; possibly TRBD1 for D (5 bases). The germline CDR1 and CDR2 sequences are MNHNS and SASEGT. V was clipped by 9 bases and J by 3 bases, with 15 bases between them. CDR3 length: 13 residues. The CDR3 sequence is CASNRQPYYEQYV. For the CDR3, the DNA is TGTGCCAGTAACCGACAGCCATACTACGAGCAGTACGTC.

Written as DNA, the CDR3 is TGCGCCAGCAGCCGTGGACTAGCGGGTGACTACGAGCAGTACTTC. This translates into CASSRGLAGDYEQYF. The rearrangement uses TRBV4-3 and TRBJ2-7; 11 bases fit TRBD2. CDR3 size: 15 residues. The V and J ends lost 4 bases and 3 bases, in that order; junction bases with no gene match: 5. Germline V gene sequence: CDR1 LGHNA, CDR2 YSLEER.

The rearrangement links TRBV30 to TRBJ1-1, with D uncertain. This CDR3 is built from 12 residues. Germline V lookup: CDR1 GTSNPN, CDR2 SVGIG (reference sequence). Trimming shortened V by 1 base and J by 10 bases, and 13 bases separated the two germline ends. The CDR3 reads CAWSGYAGGAFF. CDR3 coding DNA: TGTGCCTGGAGTGGATACGCAGGAGGAGCTTTCTTT.

This clone has just a few counts. The V and J genes are TRBV2 and TRBJ2-3, with D hard to call. Germline lookup yields CDR1 SNHLY and CDR2 FYNNEI. Trimming cost V 0 bases and J 4 bases, with 8 bases left between them. CDR3 length: 14 amino acids. CDR3 loop: CASSEATAADTQYF. The CDR3 DNA is TGTGCCAGCAGTGAAGCTACCGCCGCAGATACGCAGTATTTT. Drawing the rest from reference TRBV2 and TRBJ2-3, the complete variable domain is EPEVTQTPSHQVTQMGQEVILRCVPISNHLYFYWYRQILGQKVEFLVSFYNNEISEKSEIFDDQFSVERPDGSNFTLKIRSTKLEDSAMYFCASSEATAADTQYFGPGTRLTVL.

On this clone: A read error may produce the germline difference seen at one junction end. The chain is built from TRBV20-1 and TRBJ1-1; D might be TRBD1 (5 bases). Germline CDR1 reads DFQATT; CDR2 reads SNEGSKA (reference sequence). CDR3 length equals 11 residues. The CDR3 nucleotides are TGCAGTGCTGGGGCTGGGCCTGAGGCTTTCTTT. It translates to CSAGAGPEAFF.

V gene TRBV18 combines with J gene TRBJ1-1, with D perhaps matching TRBD1 (6 bases). The V end was cut by 6 bases, the J end by 4 bases, with 18 bases between. The CDR3 runs 15 residues. Germline V gene lookup returns CDR1 KGHSH and CDR2 LQKENI. DNA for the CDR3: TGTGCCAGCTCCCTGCTTGGGGGGCTGGGCACTGAAGCTTTCTTT. Protein product: CASSLLGGLGTEAFF.

The sample holds a few counts of this clone. The CDR3 DNA sequence: TGTGCCAGCAGTGTCCAAGAGACCCAGTACTTC. It yields the protein CASSVQETQYF. The V call is TRBV28, the J call TRBJ2-5; D gene uncertain. This CDR3 comprises 11 residues. V lost 5 bases and J 1 base, leaving 2 bases between the germline ends. In germline, CDR1 is MDHEN, CDR2 SYDVKM.

There are many counts of this clone. The chain joins TRBV30 to TRBJ1-5, with no clear D. The ends were cut back, 4 bases at V and 7 bases at J, with 11 bases in the middle. Per germline, CDR1 GTSNPN and CDR2 SVGIG (reference sequence). The CDR3 length is 12 residues. The DNA of the CDR3 is TGTGCCTGGAATCGGGCGGGGCAGCCCCAGCATTTT. Translated, it gives CAWNRAGQPQHF.

The V and J genes are TRBV30 and TRBJ2-1; D remains unclear. The CDR3 has 15 amino acids. Germline V gene sequence: CDR1 GTSNPN, CDR2 SVGIG (reference sequence). V dropped 0 bases and J dropped 6 bases, with 15 bases sitting between them. The CDR3 DNA reads as TGTGCCTGGAGTGTACTGTGGGCCTCGTCCAATGAGCAGTTCTTC. Translation gives CAWSVLWASSNEQFF.

The chain combines TRBV6-5 with TRBJ1-1; D is unresolved. This CDR3 has 13 amino acids. CDR1 MNHEY and CDR2 SVGAGI come from the germline V gene. V lost 2 bases and J 6 bases, leaving 10 bases between the germline ends. The CDR3, as DNA: TGTGCCAGCAGTTACGCAAACAGACCTGAAGCTTTCTTT. Encoded protein: CASSYANRPEAFF.